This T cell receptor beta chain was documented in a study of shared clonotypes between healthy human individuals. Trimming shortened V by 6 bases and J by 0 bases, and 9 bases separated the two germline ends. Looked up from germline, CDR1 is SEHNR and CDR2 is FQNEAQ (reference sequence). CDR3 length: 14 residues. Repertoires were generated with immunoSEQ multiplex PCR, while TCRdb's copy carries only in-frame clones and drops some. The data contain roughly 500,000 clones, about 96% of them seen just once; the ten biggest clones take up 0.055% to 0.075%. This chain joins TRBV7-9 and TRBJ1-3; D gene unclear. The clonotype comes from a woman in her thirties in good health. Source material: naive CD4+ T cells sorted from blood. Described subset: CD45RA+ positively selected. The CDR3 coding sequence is TGTGCCAGCAGTAATATACCCTCTGGAAACACCATATATTTT. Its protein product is CASSNIPSGNTIYF. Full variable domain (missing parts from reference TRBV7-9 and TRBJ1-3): DTGVSQNPRHKITKRGQNVTFRCDPISEHNRLYWYRQTLGQGPEFLTYFQNEAQLEKSRLLSDRFSAERPKGSFSTLEIQRTEQGDSAMYLCASSNIPSGNTIYFGEGSWLTVV.